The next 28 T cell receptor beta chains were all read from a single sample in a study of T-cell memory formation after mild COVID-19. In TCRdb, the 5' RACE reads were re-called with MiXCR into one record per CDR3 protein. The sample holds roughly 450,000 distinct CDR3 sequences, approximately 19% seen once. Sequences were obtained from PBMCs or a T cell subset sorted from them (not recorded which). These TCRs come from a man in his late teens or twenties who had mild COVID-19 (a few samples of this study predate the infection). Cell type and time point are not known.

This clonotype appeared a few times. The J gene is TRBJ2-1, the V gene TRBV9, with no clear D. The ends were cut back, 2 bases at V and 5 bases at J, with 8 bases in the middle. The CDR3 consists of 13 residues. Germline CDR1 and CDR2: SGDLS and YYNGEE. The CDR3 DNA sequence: TGTGCCAGCAGCGTTTCCACGAACAATGAGCAGTTCTTC. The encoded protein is CASSVSTNNEQFF.

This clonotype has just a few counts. The CDR3 region has the DNA TGTGCCAGCAGTCCCCTCCGGGACACCGGCCCCCTTTTCGTCACAGATACGCAGTATTTT. This gives the protein CASSPLRDTGPLFVTDTQYF. The rearrangement uses TRBV7-9 and TRBJ2-3; weak D call: TRBD1 (6 bases). This CDR3 has 20 amino acids. From germline, CDR1 is SEHNR and CDR2 FQNEAQ (reference sequence). Trimming pared 6 bases from V and 2 bases from J, leaving 30 bases between.

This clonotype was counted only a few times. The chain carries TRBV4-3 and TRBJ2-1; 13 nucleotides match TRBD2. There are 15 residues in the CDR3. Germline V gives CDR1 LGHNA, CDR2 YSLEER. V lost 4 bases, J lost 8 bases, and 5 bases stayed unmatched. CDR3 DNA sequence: TGCGCCAGCAGCCGCCTGACTAGCGGGGGGTATGAGCAGTTCTTC. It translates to CASSRLTSGGYEQFF.

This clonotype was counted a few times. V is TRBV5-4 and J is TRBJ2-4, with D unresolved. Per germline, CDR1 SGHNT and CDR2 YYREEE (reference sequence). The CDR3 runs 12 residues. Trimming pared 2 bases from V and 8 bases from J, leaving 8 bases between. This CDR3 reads CASSLASDIQYF. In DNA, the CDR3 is TGTGCCAGCAGCTTAGCTTCGGACATTCAGTACTTC.

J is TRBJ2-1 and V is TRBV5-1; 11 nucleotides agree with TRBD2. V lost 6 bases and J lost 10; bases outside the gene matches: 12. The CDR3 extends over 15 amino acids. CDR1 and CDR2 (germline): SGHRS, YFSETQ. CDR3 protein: CASNRRASGGSEQFF. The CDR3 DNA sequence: TGCGCCAGCAACCGCCGGGCTAGCGGGGGGTCAGAGCAGTTCTTC.

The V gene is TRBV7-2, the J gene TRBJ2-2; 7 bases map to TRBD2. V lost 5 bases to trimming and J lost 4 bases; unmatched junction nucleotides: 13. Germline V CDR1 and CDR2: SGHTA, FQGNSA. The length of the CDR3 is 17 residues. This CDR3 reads CASSPRTRGSGTGELFF. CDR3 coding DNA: TGTGCCAGCAGCCCCAGGACTAGAGGTTCGGGCACCGGGGAGCTGTTTTTT.

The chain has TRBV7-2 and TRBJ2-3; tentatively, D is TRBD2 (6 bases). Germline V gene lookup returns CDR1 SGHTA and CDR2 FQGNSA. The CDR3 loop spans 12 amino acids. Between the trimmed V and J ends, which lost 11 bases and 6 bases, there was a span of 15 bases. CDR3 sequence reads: CASRAGWDTQYF. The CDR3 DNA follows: TGTGCCTCCAGGGCGGGGTGGGATACGCAGTATTTT.

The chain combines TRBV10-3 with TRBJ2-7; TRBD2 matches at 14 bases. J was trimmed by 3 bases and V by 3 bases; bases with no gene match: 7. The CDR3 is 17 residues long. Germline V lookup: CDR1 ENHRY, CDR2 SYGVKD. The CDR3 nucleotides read TGTGCCATCAGTGACCCTGGGACTAGCGGGGGCATCTACGAGCAGTACTTC. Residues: CAISDPGTSGGIYEQYF.

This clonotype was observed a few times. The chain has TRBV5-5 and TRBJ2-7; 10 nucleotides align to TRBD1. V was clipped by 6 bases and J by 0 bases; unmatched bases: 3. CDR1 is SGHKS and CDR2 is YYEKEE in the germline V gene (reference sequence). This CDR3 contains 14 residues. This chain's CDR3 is CASTRDRGSYEQYF. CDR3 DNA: TGTGCCAGCACCCGGGACAGGGGCTCCTACGAGCAGTACTTC.

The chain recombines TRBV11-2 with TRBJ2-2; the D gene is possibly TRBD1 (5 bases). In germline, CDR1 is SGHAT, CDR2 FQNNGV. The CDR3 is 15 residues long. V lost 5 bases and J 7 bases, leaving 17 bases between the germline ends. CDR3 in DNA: TGTGCCAGCAGCGATATTAAGTCAGGGCACGGGGAGCTGTTTTTT. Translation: CASSDIKSGHGELFF.

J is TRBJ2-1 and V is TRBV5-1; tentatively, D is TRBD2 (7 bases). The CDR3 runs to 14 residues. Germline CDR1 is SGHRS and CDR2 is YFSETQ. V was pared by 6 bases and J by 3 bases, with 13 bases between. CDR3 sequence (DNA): TGCGCCAGCATCCGGGGGGCTAGCTACAATGAGCAGTTCTTC. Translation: CASIRGASYNEQFF.

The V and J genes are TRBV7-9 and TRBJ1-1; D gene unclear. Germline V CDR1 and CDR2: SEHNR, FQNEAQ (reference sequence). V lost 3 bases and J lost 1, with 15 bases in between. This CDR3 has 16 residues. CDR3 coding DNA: TGTGCCAGCAGCTTGGGATTGAAGGCTGGGAACACTGAAGCTTTCTTT. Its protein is CASSLGLKAGNTEAFF.

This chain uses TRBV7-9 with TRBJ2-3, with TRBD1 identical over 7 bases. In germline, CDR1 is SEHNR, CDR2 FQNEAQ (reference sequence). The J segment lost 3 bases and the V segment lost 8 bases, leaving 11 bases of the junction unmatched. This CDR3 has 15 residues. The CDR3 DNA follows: TGTGCCAGCGCGCCCCGAACAGGGGCGACAGATACGCAGTATTTT. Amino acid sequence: CASAPRTGATDTQYF. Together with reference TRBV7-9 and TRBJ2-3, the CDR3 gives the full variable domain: DTGVSQNPRHKITKRGQNVTFRCDPISEHNRLYWYRQTLGQGPEFLTYFQNEAQLEKSRLLSDRFSAERPKGSFSTLEIQRTEQGDSAMYLCASAPRTGATDTQYFGPGTRLTVL.

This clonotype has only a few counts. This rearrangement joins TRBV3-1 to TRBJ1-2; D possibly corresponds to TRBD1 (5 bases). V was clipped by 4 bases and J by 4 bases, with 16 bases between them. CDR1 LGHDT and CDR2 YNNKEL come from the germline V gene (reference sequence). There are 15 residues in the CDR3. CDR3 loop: CASSRRGTELYGYTF. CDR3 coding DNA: TGTGCCAGCAGCCGCCGGGGGACGGAGCTCTATGGCTACACCTTC.

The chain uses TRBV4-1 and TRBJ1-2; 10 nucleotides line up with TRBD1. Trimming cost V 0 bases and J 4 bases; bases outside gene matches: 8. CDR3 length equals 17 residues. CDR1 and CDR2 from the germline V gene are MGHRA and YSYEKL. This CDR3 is CASSQDMWTGGLYGYTF. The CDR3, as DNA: TGCGCCAGCAGCCAAGATATGTGGACAGGGGGGCTCTATGGCTACACCTTC.

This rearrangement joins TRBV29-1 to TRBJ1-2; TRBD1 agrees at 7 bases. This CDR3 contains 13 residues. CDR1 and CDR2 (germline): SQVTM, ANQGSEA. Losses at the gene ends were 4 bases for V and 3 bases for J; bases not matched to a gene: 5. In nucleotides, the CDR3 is TGCAGCGTTGTAGGGGGCCTTGACTATGGCTACACCTTC. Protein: CSVVGGLDYGYTF.

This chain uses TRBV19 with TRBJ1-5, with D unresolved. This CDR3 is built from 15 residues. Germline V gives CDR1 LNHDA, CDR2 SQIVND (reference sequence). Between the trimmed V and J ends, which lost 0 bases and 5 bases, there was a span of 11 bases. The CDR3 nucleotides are TGTGCCAGTAGTATAGATCCCTGGACCGATCAGCCCCAGCATTTT. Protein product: CASSIDPWTDQPQHF. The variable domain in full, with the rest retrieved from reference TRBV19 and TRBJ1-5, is DGGITQSPKYLFRKEGQNVTLSCEQNLNHDAMYWYRQDPGQGLRLIYYSQIVNDFQKGDIAEGYSVSREKKESFPLTVTSAQKNPTAFYLCASSIDPWTDQPQHFGDGTRLSIL.

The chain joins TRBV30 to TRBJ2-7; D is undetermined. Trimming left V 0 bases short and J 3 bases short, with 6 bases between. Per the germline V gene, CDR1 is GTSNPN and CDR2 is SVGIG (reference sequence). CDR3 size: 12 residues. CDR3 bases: TGTGCCTGGAGTGTAAGTGGCTACGAGCAGTACTTC. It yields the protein CAWSVSGYEQYF.

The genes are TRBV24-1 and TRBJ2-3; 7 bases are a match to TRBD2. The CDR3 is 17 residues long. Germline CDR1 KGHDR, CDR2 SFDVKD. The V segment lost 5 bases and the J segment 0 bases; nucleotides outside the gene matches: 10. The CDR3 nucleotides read TGTGCCACCAGTGCCGGGAGACTAGCCGGAAGCACAGATACGCAGTATTTT. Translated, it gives CATSAGRLAGSTDTQYF.

DNA for the CDR3: TGTGCCAGCAGCCCATATGGGAGGAACTATGGCTACACCTTC. Translating it yields CASSPYGRNYGYTF. The chain is built from TRBV7-2 and TRBJ1-2, with D hard to call. This CDR3 contains 14 residues. Germline V lookup: CDR1 SGHTA, CDR2 FQGNSA. V was trimmed by 5 bases and J by 2 bases, leaving 12 bases between them.

In nucleotides, the CDR3 is TGCAGTGCTAGAGATCGGCAGTATGAAAAACTGTTTTTT. Translating it yields CSARDRQYEKLFF. The chain is built from TRBV20-1 and TRBJ1-4; D remains ambiguous. V lost 0 bases and J 6 bases, leaving 8 bases between the germline ends. The V gene's germline CDR1 is DFQATT and CDR2 SNEGSKA (reference sequence). This CDR3 region has 13 residues.

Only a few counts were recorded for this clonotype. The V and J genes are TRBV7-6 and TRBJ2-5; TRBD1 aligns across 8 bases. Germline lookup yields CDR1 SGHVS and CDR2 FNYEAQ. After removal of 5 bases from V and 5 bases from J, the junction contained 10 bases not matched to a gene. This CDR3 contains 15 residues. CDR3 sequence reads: CASSPRQGFWETQYF. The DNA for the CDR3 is TGTGCCAGCAGCCCCCGACAGGGGTTTTGGGAGACCCAGTACTTC.

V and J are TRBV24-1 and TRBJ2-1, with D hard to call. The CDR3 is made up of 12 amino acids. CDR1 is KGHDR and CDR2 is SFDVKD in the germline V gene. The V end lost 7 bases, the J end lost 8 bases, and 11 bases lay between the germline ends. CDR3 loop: CATRADGDEQFF. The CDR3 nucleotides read TGTGCCACCAGGGCGGACGGAGATGAGCAGTTCTTC.

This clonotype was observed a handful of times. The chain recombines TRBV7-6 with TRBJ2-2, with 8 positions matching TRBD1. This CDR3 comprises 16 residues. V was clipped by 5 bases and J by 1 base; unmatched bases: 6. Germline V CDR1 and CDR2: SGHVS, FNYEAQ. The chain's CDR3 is CASSNLDRENTGELFF. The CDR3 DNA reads TGTGCCAGCAGCAACCTGGACAGGGAGAACACCGGGGAGCTGTTTTTT.

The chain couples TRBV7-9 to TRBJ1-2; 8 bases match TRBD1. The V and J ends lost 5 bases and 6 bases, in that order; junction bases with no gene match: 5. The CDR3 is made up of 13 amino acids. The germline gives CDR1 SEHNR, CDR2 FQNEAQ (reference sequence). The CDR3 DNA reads TGTGCCAGCAGCCGTGCAGGGGGCGATGGCTACACCTTC. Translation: CASSRAGGDGYTF.

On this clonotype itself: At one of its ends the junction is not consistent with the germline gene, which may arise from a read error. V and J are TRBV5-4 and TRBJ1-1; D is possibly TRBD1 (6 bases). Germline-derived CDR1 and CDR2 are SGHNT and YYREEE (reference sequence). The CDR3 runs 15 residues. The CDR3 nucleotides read TGTGCCAGCAGGTTGGACGTCAGGGGATCCACTGAAGCTTTCTTT. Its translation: CASRLDVRGSTEAFF.

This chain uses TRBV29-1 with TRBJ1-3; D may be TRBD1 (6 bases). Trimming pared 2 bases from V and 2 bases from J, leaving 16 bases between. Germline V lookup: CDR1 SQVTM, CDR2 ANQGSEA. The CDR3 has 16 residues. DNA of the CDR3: TGCAGCGTTGAAACACAGGGAGGGCTTCCTGGAAACACCATATATTTT. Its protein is CSVETQGGLPGNTIYF.

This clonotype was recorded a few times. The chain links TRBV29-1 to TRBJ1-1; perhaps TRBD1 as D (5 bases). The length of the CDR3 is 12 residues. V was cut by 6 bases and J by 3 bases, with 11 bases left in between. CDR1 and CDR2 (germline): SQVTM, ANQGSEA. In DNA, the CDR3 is TGCAGCGTCTCCAGGGTGGACACTGAAGCTTTCTTT. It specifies CSVSRVDTEAFF.